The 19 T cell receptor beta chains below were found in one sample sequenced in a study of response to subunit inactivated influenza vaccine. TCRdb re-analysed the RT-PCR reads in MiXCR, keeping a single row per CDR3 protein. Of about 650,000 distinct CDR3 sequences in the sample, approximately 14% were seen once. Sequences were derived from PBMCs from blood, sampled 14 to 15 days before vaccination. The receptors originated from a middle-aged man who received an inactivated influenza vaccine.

The CDR3 DNA reads as TGTGCCAGCAGCGGGGGGACTAGCGGGTTATACAATGAGCAGTTCTTC. Translation gives CASSGGTSGLYNEQFF. V and J are TRBV11-2 and TRBJ2-1; 12 nucleotides align to TRBD2. The CDR3 has 16 amino acids. Germline V CDR1 and CDR2: SGHAT, FQNNGV. J gave up 4 bases and V 5 bases, and 6 bases lay outside the gene matches.

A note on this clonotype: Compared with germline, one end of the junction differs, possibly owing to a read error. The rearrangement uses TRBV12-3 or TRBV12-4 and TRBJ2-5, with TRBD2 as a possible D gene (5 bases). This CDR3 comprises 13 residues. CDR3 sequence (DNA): TGTGCCAGCAGTATAGCGACTAAAGAGACCCAGTACTTC. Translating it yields CASSIATKETQYF.

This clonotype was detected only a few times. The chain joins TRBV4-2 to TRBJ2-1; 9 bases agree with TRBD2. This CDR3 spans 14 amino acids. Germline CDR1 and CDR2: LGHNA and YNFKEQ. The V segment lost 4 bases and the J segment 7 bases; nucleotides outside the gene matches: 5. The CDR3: CASSPVAGVNEQFF. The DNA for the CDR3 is TGTGCCAGCAGCCCAGTAGCGGGAGTAAATGAGCAGTTCTTC.

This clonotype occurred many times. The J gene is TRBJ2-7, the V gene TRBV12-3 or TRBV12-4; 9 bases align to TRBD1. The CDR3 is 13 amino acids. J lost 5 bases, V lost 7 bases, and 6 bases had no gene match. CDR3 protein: CASKDRGGHEQYF. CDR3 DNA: TGTGCCAGCAAAGACAGGGGGGGGCACGAGCAGTACTTC.

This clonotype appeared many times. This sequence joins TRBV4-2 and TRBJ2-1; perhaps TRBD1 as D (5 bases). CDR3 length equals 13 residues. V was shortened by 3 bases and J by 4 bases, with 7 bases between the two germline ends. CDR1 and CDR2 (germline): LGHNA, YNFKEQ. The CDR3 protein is CASSHRTYNEQFF. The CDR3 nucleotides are TGTGCCAGCAGCCACCGGACATACAATGAGCAGTTCTTC.

In DNA, the CDR3 is TGTGCCGGCGGACGGCCCACTGAAGCTTTCTTT. Its protein product is CAGGRPTEAFF. The chain recombines TRBV6-1 with TRBJ1-1; D unclear. The CDR3 contains 11 residues. The ends were cut back, 11 bases at V and 4 bases at J, with 11 bases in the middle. Germline assignment: CDR1 MNHNS and CDR2 SASEGT.

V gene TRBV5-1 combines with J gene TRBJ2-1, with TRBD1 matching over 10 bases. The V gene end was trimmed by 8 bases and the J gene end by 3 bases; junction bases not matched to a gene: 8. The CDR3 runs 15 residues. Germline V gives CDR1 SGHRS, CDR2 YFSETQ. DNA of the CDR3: TGCGCCAGTTACCCCGGGACAGGGGTCTACAATGAGCAGTTCTTC. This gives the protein CASYPGTGVYNEQFF.

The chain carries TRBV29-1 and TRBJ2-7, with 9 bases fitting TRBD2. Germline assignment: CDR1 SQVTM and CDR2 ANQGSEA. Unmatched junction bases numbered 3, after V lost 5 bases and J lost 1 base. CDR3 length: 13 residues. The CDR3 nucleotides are TGCAGCGTTAGCGGGGGGACATCCTACGAGCAGTACTTC. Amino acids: CSVSGGTSYEQYF.

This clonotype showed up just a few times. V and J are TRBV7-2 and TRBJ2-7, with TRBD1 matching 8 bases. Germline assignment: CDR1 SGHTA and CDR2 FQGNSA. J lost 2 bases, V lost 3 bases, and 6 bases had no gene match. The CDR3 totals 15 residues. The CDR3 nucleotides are TGTGCCAGCAGCTTTGCCGGGACAGGCCCCTACGAGCAGTACTTC. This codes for CASSFAGTGPYEQYF.

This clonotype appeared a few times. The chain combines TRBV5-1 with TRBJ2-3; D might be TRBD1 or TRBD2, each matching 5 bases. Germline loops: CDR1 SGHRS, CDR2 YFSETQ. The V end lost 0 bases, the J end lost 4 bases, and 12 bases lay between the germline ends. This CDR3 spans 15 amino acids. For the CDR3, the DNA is TGCGCCAGCAGCTTGGAGGGGACCGGGGCAGATACGCAGTATTTT. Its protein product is CASSLEGTGADTQYF.

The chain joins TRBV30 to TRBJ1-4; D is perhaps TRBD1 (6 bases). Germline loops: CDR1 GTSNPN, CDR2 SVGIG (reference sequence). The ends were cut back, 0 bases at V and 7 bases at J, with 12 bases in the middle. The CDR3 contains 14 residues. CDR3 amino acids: CAWSVRGAREKLFF. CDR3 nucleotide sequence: TGTGCCTGGAGTGTGAGGGGGGCGCGTGAAAAACTGTTTTTT.

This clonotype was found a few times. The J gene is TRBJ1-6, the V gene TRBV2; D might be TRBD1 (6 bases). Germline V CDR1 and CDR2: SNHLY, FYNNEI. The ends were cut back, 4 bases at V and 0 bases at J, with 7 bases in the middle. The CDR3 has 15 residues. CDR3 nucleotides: TGTGCCAGCAGTGGGGGGCCCTCCTATAATTCACCCCTCCACTTT. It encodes CASSGGPSYNSPLHF.

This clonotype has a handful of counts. CDR3 coding DNA: TGTGCCAGCAGCACCGGCTCTGGAAACACCATATATTTT. This sequence encodes CASSTGSGNTIYF. The chain combines TRBV7-3 with TRBJ1-3; unclear D gene. The ends were cut back, 5 bases at V and 0 bases at J, with 5 bases in the middle. The CDR3 is made up of 13 amino acids. Germline CDR1 and CDR2: SGHTA and FQGTGA.

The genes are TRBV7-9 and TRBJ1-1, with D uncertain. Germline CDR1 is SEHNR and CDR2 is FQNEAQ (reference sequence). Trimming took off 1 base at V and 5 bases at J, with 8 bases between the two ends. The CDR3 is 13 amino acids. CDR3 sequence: CASSLVLRTEAFF. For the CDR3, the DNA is TGTGCCAGCAGCTTAGTTCTGAGGACTGAAGCTTTCTTT. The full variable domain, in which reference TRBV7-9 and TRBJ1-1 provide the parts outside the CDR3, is DTGVSQNPRHKITKRGQNVTFRCDPISEHNRLYWYRQTLGQGPEFLTYFQNEAQLEKSRLLSDRFSAERPKGSFSTLEIQRTEQGDSAMYLCASSLVLRTEAFFGQGTRLTVV.

The CDR3 sequence is CASRSRFGDYEQYF. In DNA form, the CDR3 reads TGTGCCAGCAGGTCTCGCTTCGGGGACTACGAGCAGTACTTC. The V and J genes are TRBV2 and TRBJ2-7; maybe TRBD2 (5 bases). V gave up 6 bases and J gave up 3 bases, with 15 bases separating them. The length of the CDR3 is 14 residues. Germline CDR1 and CDR2: SNHLY and FYNNEI.

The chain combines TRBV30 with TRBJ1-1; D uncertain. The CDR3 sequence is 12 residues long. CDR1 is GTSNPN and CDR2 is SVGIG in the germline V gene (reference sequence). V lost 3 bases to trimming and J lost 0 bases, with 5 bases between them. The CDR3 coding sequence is TGTGCCTGGAGACAGATGAACACTGAAGCTTTCTTT. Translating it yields CAWRQMNTEAFF. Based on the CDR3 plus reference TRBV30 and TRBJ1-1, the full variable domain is SQTIHQWPATLVQPVGSPLSLECTVEGTSNPNLYWYRQAAGRGLQLLFYSVGIGQISSEVPQNLSASRPQDRQFILSSKKLLLSDSGFYLCAWRQMNTEAFFGQGTRLTVV.

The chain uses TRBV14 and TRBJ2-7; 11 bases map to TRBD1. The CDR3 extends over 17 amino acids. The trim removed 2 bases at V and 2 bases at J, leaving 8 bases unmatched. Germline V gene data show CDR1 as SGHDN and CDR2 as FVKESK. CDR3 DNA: TGTGCCAGCAGCCAACGGACAGGGGGCTCGCTGACCTACGAGCAGTACTTC. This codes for CASSQRTGGSLTYEQYF.

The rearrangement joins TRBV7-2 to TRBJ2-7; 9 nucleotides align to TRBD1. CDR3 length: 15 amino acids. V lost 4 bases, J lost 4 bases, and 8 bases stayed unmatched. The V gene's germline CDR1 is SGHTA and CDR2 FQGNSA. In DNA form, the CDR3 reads TGTGCCAGCAGCTCCACAGGGGGCGGGTTTTACGAGCAGTACTTC. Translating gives CASSSTGGGFYEQYF.

The CDR3 region has the DNA TGTGCCAGCAGCCAAGGTCGTCAGGACAGACTCTACAATGAGCAGTTCTTC. This encodes CASSQGRQDRLYNEQFF. The chain links TRBV3-1 to TRBJ2-1; tentative D call: TRBD1 (6 bases). The length of the CDR3 is 17 residues. V was pared by 1 base and J by 3 bases, with 16 bases between. Germline-derived CDR1 and CDR2 are LGHDT and YNNKEL (reference sequence).